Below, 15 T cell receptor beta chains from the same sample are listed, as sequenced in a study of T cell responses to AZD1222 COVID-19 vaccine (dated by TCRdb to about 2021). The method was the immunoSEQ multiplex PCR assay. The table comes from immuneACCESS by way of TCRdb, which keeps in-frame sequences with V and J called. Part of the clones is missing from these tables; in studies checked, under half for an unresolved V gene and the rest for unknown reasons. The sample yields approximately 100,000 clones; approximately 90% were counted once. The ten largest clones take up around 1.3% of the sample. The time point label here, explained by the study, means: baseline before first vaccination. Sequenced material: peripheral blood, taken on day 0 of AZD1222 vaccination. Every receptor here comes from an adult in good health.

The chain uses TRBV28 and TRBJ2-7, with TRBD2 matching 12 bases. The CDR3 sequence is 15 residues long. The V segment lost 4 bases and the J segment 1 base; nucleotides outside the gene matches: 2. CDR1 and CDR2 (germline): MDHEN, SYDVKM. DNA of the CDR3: TGTGCCAGCAGTTCACTAGCGGGGGGTTCCTACGAGCAGTACTTC. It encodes CASSSLAGGSYEQYF.

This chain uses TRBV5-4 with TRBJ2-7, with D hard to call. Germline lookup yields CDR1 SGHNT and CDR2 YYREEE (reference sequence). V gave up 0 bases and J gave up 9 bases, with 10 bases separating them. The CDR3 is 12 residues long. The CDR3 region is CASSLAGSGQYF. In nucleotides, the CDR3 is TGTGCCAGCAGCTTGGCCGGGTCCGGGCAGTACTTC. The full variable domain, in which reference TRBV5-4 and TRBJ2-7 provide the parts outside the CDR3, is ETGVTQSPTHLIKTRGQQVTLRCSSQSGHNTVSWYQQALGQGPQFIFQYYREEENGRGNFPPRFSGLQFPNYSSELNVNALELDDSALYLCASSLAGSGQYFGPGTRLTVT.

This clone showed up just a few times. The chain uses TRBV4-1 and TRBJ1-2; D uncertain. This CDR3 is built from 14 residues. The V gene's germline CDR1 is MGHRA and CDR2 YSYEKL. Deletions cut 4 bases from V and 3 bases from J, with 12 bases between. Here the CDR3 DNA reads TGCGCCAGCAGCCCCTCCGGGAGTTACTATGGCTACACCTTC. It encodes CASSPSGSYYGYTF.

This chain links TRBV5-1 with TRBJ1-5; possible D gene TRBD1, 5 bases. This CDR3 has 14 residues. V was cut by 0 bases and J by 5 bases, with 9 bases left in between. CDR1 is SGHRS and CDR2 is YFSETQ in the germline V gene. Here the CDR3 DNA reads TGCGCCAGCAGCTTGGGGGGGGTCGATCAGCCCCAGCATTTT. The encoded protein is CASSLGGVDQPQHF.

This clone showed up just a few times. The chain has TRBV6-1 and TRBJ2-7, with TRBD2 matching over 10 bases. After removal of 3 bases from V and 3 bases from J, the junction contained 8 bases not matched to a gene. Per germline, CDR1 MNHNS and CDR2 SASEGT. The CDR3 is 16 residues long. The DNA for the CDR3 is TGTGCCAGCAGTGAGGTAGCGGGGGGCCGCTACTACGAGCAGTACTTC. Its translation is CASSEVAGGRYYEQYF.

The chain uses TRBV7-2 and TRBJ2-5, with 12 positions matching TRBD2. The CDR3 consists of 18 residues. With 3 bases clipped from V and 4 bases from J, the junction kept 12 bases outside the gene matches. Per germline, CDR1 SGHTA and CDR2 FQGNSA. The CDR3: CASSFPRSSGGAGETQYF. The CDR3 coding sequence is TGTGCCAGCAGCTTCCCCAGATCTAGCGGGGGGGCGGGAGAGACCCAGTACTTC.

The DNA of the CDR3 is TGTGCCAGCAGCTCCACCCAGGGGGGCTATGGCTACACCTTC. Its translation is CASSSTQGGYGYTF. The rearrangement links TRBV11-2 to TRBJ1-2; TRBD1 matches at 7 bases. Per the germline V gene, CDR1 is SGHAT and CDR2 is FQNNGV. There are 14 residues in the CDR3. V lost 4 bases, J lost 4 bases, and 6 bases stayed unmatched.

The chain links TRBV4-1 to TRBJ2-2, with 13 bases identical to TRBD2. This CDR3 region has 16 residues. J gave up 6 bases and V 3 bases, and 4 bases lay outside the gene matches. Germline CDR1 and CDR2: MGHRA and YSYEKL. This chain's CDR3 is CASSQGLAGWAGELFF. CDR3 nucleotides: TGCGCCAGCAGCCAGGGACTAGCGGGGTGGGCCGGGGAGCTGTTTTTT.

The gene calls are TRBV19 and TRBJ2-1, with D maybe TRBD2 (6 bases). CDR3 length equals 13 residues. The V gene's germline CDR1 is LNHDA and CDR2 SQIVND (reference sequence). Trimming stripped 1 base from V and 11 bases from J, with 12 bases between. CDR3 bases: TGTGCCAGTAGTATAGCCGGAGGGTCCAAGCAGTTCTTC. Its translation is CASSIAGGSKQFF.

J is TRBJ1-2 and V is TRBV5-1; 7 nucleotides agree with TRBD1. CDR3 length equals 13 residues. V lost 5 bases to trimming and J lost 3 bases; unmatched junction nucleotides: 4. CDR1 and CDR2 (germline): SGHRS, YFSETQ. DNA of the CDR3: TGCGCCAGCAGACTAACAGGGGACTATGGCTACACCTTC. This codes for CASRLTGDYGYTF.

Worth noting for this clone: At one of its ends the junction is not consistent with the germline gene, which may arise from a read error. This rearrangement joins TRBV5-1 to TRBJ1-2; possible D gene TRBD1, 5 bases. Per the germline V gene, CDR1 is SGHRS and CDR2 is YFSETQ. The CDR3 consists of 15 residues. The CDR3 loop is CASSLVAGSKYGYTF. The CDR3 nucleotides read TGCGCCAGCAGCTTGGTAGCAGGGTCTAAGTATGGCTACACCTTC.

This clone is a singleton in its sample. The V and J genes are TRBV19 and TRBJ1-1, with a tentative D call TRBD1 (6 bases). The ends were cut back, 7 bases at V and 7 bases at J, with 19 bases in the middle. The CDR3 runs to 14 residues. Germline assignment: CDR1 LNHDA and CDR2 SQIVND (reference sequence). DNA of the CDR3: TGTGCCAGTACGGTGGGGGACATCAAGTATGAAGCTTTCTTT. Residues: CASTVGDIKYEAFF.

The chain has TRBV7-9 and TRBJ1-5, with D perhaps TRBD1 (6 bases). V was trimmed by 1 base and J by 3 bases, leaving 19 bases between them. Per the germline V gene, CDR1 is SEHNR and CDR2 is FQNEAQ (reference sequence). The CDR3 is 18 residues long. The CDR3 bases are TGTGCCAGCAGCTTAGTTTCGTCCTTGCCAGGGGTCAATCAGCCCCAGCATTTT. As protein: CASSLVSSLPGVNQPQHF.

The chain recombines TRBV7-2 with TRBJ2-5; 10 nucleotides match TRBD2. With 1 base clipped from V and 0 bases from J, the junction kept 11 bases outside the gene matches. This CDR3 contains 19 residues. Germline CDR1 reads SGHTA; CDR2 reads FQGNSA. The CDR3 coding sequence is TGTGCCAGCAGCTTAGGGCTTCTAGCGGGGGCCGCGTACCAAGAGACCCAGTACTTC. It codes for CASSLGLLAGAAYQETQYF.

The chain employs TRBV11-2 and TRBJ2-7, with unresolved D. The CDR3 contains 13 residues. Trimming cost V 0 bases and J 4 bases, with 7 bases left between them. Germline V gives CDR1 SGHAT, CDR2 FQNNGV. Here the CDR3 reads CASSLDRMYEQYF. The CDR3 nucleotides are TGTGCCAGCAGCTTAGACAGGATGTACGAGCAGTACTTC. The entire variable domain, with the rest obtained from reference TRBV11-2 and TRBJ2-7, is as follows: EAGVAQSPRYKIIEKRQSVAFWCNPISGHATLYWYQQILGQGPKLLIQFQNNGVVDDSQLPKDRFSAERLKGVDSTLKIQPAKLEDSAVYLCASSLDRMYEQYFGPGTRLTVT.